This TCR beta chain was captured in a study of T-cell memory formation after mild COVID-19 (dated by TCRdb to about 2021). Context from the whole study: TCR sequence clusters from the two donors were found to be largely donor specific. In a couple of donors, T-cell clones that expanded and contracted after mild COVID-19 were followed by sequencing TCRalpha and TCRbeta repertoires longitudinally. The cohort comprised two young, previously healthy adult volunteers, one female and one male. General findings and caveats noted by the study authors: Only a couple of mild cases were covered in the study, and larger cohorts including severe cases with pre-infection samples were considered necessary. Clones contracting from day 15 to 85 had balanced CD4/CD8 phenotypes, while a second wave expanding from day 15 to 37 was biased towards CD4+. Some responding clones were detected in pre-infection memory, which suggested that pre-existing cross-reactive memory T cells had joined the SARS-CoV-2 response. The second-wave clones that peaked on day 37 were not confirmed to be SARS-CoV-2 specific. Contracting CD4+ clones were located mainly in the CM and EM memory subsets, whereas CD8+ clones were found to be enriched in EMRA.

At the junction V is shortened by 0 bases and J by 9 bases, with 13 bases in between. The CDR3 contains 14 residues, cysteine and phenylalanine counted. The entry retains the CDR3 DNA only, 42 bases that are in frame from base 1. CDR1 and CDR2, looked up from the germline V gene, are SGDLS and YYNGEE. Note on this clonotype: The clone's antigen remains unknown. Base quality data are lacking; no much larger clone is found one base away.

Ficoll-Paque density gradient centrifugation was used to isolate PBMCs. Sequencer: Illumina NovaSeq 6000. TCRalpha and TCRbeta cDNA libraries were constructed by 5'RACE with constant-segment primers, with sample barcodes and unique molecular identifiers being introduced. Trizol reagent was used to extract RNA from every sample. Amplification of the libraries took two PCR steps, and the second step added a second sample barcode plus Illumina TruSeq adapters. The libraries were sequenced on an Illumina NovaSeq using 2 x 150 bp paired-end reads. As for the authors' bioinformatics: With migec v1.2.7, reads were demultiplexed and then collapsed into UMI-guided consensus sequences. Using mixcr v2.1.11, UMI consensuses were aligned to TRA and TRB V and J templates and then assembled into clonotypes. Clonotypes were classified as expanded or contracted when called significant by both edgeR and NoisET, with noise models trained on biological replicates. For edgeR calls, a false discovery rate-adjusted p below 0.01 and a log2 fold-change threshold of 1 were applied. As an exploratory analysis of dynamics, PCA with hierarchical clustering was applied to max-normalized trajectories of the 1000 most abundant clonotypes. Separately sequenced CD4+ and CD8+ repertoires were used to assign the CD4 or CD8 phenotype of responding clones. TCRdb reprocessing: public reads trimmed at Q25 with fastp, clones called with MiXCR, in-frame beta chains kept. Duplicate CDR3 protein sequences are folded into a single record with the most common DNA and genes. These V and J calls originate from TCRdb's pipeline instead of the authors' own analysis. The sample contains about half a million distinct CDR3 sequences, about 20% of them found a single time. The ten largest clones represent approximately 13% of the sample.

The chain is assembled from TRBV9 and TRBJ2-1; too little of a D gene remains to name it. Sequenced material: PBMCs or a T cell subset sorted from them (not recorded which). This clonotype was sampled from an adult woman who had mild COVID-19 (a few samples of this study predate the infection). The sample titles of this study are shuffled in the database, so cell type and time point are left out; the donor was told from shared clones. The CDR3 protein sequence reads: CASSVEPSSSEQFF. The DNA is as follows: TGTGCCAGCAGCGTAGAACCCAGCAGCTCTGAGCAGTTCTTC.